This T cell receptor beta chain was sequenced for a study of cytomegalovirus exposure and HLA in healthy donors. Overall study results and limits: Overall, around 160 TCR beta chains were annotated as cytomegalovirus-associated.

Assay used: immunoSEQ multiplex PCR; TCRdb lists only in-frame clones, some missing. The sample contains roughly 220,000 clones, about 93% of which appear only once. This clone was seen once. Its specificity is unknown. The receptor was derived from a woman between 18 and 29 years old in good health and CMV-seronegative. Sequencing was done on a sample of PBMCs.

The CDR3 coding sequence is TGCAGCACCGGACAGGGGGCTGCCGGGGAGCTGTTTTTT. Its translation: CSTGQGAAGELFF. The chain uses TRBV29-1 and TRBJ2-2, with 11 bases that match TRBD1. The germline V gene has CDR1 SQVTM and CDR2 ANQGSEA. Unmatched junction bases numbered 5, after V lost 8 bases and J lost 6 bases. CDR3 length equals 13 residues.